One sample yielded the 22 T cell receptor beta chains listed below, sequenced in a study of T cells in Graves' hyperthyroidism and ophthalmopathy. Authors of the study amplified TCR beta CDR3 regions from RNA transcripts. During a first-round RT-PCR of the TCR CDR3, the HTBI primer set was used. TCRdb re-called the multiplex PCR reads with MiXCR, one entry per CDR3 protein. In the table there are over 700,000 distinct CDR3 sequences, about 17% of which are singletons. Sequencing was done on a sample of blood. These receptors were taken from a woman between 50 and 59 years old with Graves' hyperthyroidism that later progressed to Graves' ophthalmopathy.

This clonotype was recorded a few times. The V call is TRBV5-6, the J call TRBJ1-5, with 8 nucleotides matching TRBD1. Trimming at V came to 3 bases and at J to 7 bases, leaving 6 bases not matched to a gene. Germline V gene sequence: CDR1 SGHDT, CDR2 YYEEEE. This CDR3 comprises 14 residues. This CDR3 is CASSSGTGRQPQHF. DNA of the CDR3: TGTGCCAGCAGCTCCGGGACAGGCCGGCAGCCCCAGCATTTT.

The table lists this clonotype with many counts. The V and J genes are TRBV19 and TRBJ1-1, with TRBD1 identical over 8 bases. CDR3 length equals 15 residues. Germline V CDR1 and CDR2: LNHDA, SQIVND (reference sequence). V gave up 4 bases and J gave up 1 base; unmatched junction bases: 5. The CDR3, as DNA: TGTGCCAGTAGTACGTTTGGGACAGGGAACACTGAAGCTTTCTTT. As protein: CASSTFGTGNTEAFF.

This clonotype has more than one count but fewer than ten. The chain links TRBV19 to TRBJ2-1; D is uncertain. The CDR3 runs to 17 residues. CDR1 LNHDA and CDR2 SQIVND come from the germline V gene (reference sequence). Between the trimmed V and J ends, which lost 4 bases and 10 bases, there was a span of 26 bases. In DNA form, the CDR3 reads TGTGCCAGTAGTACGAGACAAGACCCCAAATACATCGGCGAGCAGTTCTTC. Translation: CASSTRQDPKYIGEQFF.

This clonotype was recorded many times. The V call is TRBV5-1, the J call TRBJ1-5; 7 bases align to TRBD1. Germline V gene sequence: CDR1 SGHRS, CDR2 YFSETQ. CDR3 length equals 15 residues. The V gene end was trimmed by 2 bases and the J gene end by 2 bases; junction bases not matched to a gene: 4. The CDR3 DNA follows: TGCGCCAGCAGCTTATCAGGGGGACGCAATCAGCCCCAGCATTTT. Its protein is CASSLSGGRNQPQHF.

The CDR3 loop reads CASSLGSNQETQYF. The CDR3 nucleotides are TGTGCCAGCAGTTTGGGGTCAAACCAAGAGACCCAGTACTTC. The rearrangement joins TRBV12-3 or TRBV12-4 to TRBJ2-5; D not resolved. This CDR3 is built from 14 residues. Trimming pared 3 bases from V and 0 bases from J, leaving 8 bases between.

The J gene is TRBJ1-5, the V gene TRBV3-1; D unresolved. CDR3 length: 17 residues. The germline gives CDR1 LGHDT, CDR2 YNNKEL (reference sequence). Trimming shortened V by 1 base and J by 1 base, and 14 bases separated the two germline ends. The CDR3 sequence: CASSQGVGASSNQPQHF. CDR3 nucleotides: TGTGCCAGCAGCCAAGGTGTAGGCGCTAGCAGCAATCAGCCCCAGCATTTT.

In its sample, this clonotype was seen many times. The chain combines TRBV9 with TRBJ1-2, with D hard to call. Trimming removed 3 bases from V and 2 bases from J, with 11 bases in between. CDR1 and CDR2 from the germline V gene are SGDLS and YYNGEE. The CDR3 contains 14 residues. CDR3 region: CASSGELGNYGYTF. CDR3 nucleotide sequence: TGTGCCAGCAGCGGCGAGTTGGGGAACTATGGCTACACCTTC. Supplemented by reference TRBV9 and TRBJ1-2, the full variable domain reads DSGVTQTPKHLITATGQRVTLRCSPRSGDLSVYWYQQSLDQGLQFLIQYYNGEERAKGNILERFSAQQFPDLHSELNLSSLELGDSALYFCASSGELGNYGYTFGSGTRLTVV.

The gene calls are TRBV20-1 and TRBJ2-5, with TRBD2 identical over 8 bases. The CDR3 is made up of 14 amino acids. V gave up 6 bases and J gave up 2 bases; unmatched junction bases: 8. CDR1 and CDR2 (germline): DFQATT, SNEGSKA (reference sequence). CDR3 nucleotide sequence: TGCAGTGCCCGTAGCGGGGAGTTACAAGAGACCCAGTACTTC. As protein: CSARSGELQETQYF.

V usage is TRBV20-1 and J usage is TRBJ1-2; possible D gene TRBD1, 5 bases. The CDR3 runs to 13 residues. Per the germline V gene, CDR1 is DFQATT and CDR2 is SNEGSKA (reference sequence). Trimming cost V 5 bases and J 3 bases, with 13 bases left between them. The CDR3 DNA sequence: TGCAGTGCTTCGGGACCCATTTACTATGGCTACACCTTC. It translates to CSASGPIYYGYTF.

This clonotype was detected many times. This rearrangement joins TRBV2 to TRBJ2-3; 8 nucleotides align to TRBD1. The length of the CDR3 is 17 residues. CDR1 and CDR2 (germline): SNHLY, FYNNEI. With V trimmed by 1 base and J by 0 bases, 6 bases remained unmatched. CDR3 coding DNA: TGTGCCAGCAGTGAAGTTATCTGGACAGGGAGCACAGATACGCAGTATTTT. It encodes CASSEVIWTGSTDTQYF.

In its sample, this clonotype was seen once. The chain links TRBV27 to TRBJ2-1; 9 nucleotides agree with TRBD1. The CDR3 length is 17 residues. The V gene's germline CDR1 is MNHEY and CDR2 SMNVEV (reference sequence). The junction had 13 bases not matched to a gene; V was cut back by 2 bases and J by 8 bases. The CDR3 protein is CASSLRGALQGADEQFF. The CDR3 coding sequence is TGTGCCAGCAGTTTAAGAGGGGCGCTACAGGGGGCGGATGAGCAGTTCTTC.

Only a few counts were recorded for this clonotype. J is TRBJ2-1 and V is TRBV14; 8 bases align to TRBD2. CDR1 is SGHDN, CDR2 FVKESK, per germline. J was trimmed by 5 bases and V by 1 base; bases with no gene match: 10. This CDR3 has 17 amino acids. This chain's CDR3 is CASSQVILAGGNNEQFF. The DNA for the CDR3 is TGTGCCAGCAGCCAAGTCATCCTAGCGGGTGGCAACAATGAGCAGTTCTTC.

This clonotype was seen only a few times. The chain combines TRBV20-1 with TRBJ2-5, with D perhaps TRBD2 (6 bases). Trimming removed 0 bases from V and 3 bases from J, with 14 bases in between. The germline CDR1 and CDR2 sequences are DFQATT and SNEGSKA (reference sequence). This CDR3 spans 15 amino acids. CDR3 in DNA: TGCAGTGCTAGAGATCCCGCGGGACCGAAAGAGACCCAGTACTTC. It encodes CSARDPAGPKETQYF.

Regarding this clonotype: A much larger clone differs by one base, so this may be a read error. The CDR3 DNA follows: TGCAGTGCTCTCCGGGGGACGGACTACGAGGAGCAGTTCTTC. It encodes CSALRGTDYEEQFF. V and J are TRBV20-1 and TRBJ2-1; D possibly corresponds to TRBD2 (6 bases). Trimming took 5 bases from V and 10 from J, leaving 21 bases between them. Germline V lookup: CDR1 DFQATT, CDR2 SNEGSKA (reference sequence). The CDR3 length is 14 residues.

This clonotype was found a few times. J is TRBJ1-2 and V is TRBV19; D is unclear. This CDR3 has 12 amino acids. Germline assignment: CDR1 LNHDA and CDR2 SQIVND (reference sequence). Trimming left V 10 bases short and J 1 base short, with 10 bases between. In nucleotides, the CDR3 is TGTGCCACCTCGGGAGTTAACTATGGCTACACCTTC. Encoded protein: CATSGVNYGYTF. The full variable domain, rest sourced from reference TRBV19 and TRBJ1-2, is DGGITQSPKYLFRKEGQNVTLSCEQNLNHDAMYWYRQDPGQGLRLIYYSQIVNDFQKGDIAEGYSVSREKKESFPLTVTSAQKNPTAFYLCATSGVNYGYTFGSGTRLTVV.

The genes are TRBV12-3 or TRBV12-4 and TRBJ2-5; 7 bases match TRBD2. J was trimmed by 1 base and V by 6 bases; bases with no gene match: 5. There are 14 residues in the CDR3. The CDR3 is CASSMGGIQETQYF. CDR3 coding DNA: TGTGCCAGCAGCATGGGGGGGATCCAAGAGACCCAGTACTTC.

The chain has TRBV20-1 and TRBJ2-5; 7 nucleotides agree with TRBD1. The CDR3 extends over 14 amino acids. Germline V gene data show CDR1 as DFQATT and CDR2 as SNEGSKA (reference sequence). Trimming took 6 bases from V and 3 from J; bases not matched to a gene: 10. The CDR3 sequence: CSASPTGKKETQYF. CDR3 DNA sequence: TGCAGTGCCTCCCCGACAGGGAAGAAAGAGACCCAGTACTTC.

This clonotype was counted a few times. CDR3: CAIDGGGNEQFF. CDR3 nucleotides: TGTGCCATAGACGGCGGGGGGAATGAGCAGTTCTTC. The chain has TRBV7-8 and TRBJ2-1; 8 bases fit TRBD2. The CDR3 has 12 residues. V trimming: 10 bases; J trimming: 7 bases; junction bases outside the gene matches: 6. CDR1 SGHVS and CDR2 FQNEAQ come from the germline V gene.

This clonotype was observed a few times. The chain links TRBV5-1 to TRBJ1-6; 7 positions match TRBD1. J was trimmed by 7 bases and V by 1 base; bases with no gene match: 2. Looked up from germline, CDR1 is SGHRS and CDR2 is YFSETQ. This CDR3 comprises 14 residues. CDR3 in DNA: TGCGCCAGCAGCTTGTGGGACAGCAATTCACCCCTCCACTTT. It encodes CASSLWDSNSPLHF. Variable domain in full (rest from reference TRBV5-1 and TRBJ1-6): KAGVTQTPRYLIKTRGQQVTLSCSPISGHRSVSWYQQTPGQGLQFLFEYFSETQRNKGNFPGRFSGRQFSNSRSEMNVSTLELGDSALYLCASSLWDSNSPLHFGNGTRLTVT.

This clonotype has more than one count but fewer than ten. J is TRBJ2-1 and V is TRBV4-1, with D perhaps matching TRBD1 (5 bases). V lost 1 base to trimming and J lost 4 bases, with 20 bases between them. In germline, CDR1 is MGHRA, CDR2 YSYEKL. The CDR3 loop spans 18 amino acids. DNA for the CDR3: TGCGCCAGCAGCCAAGTATACTTCGGCGGCAGGGAATACAATGAGCAGTTCTTC. Its protein is CASSQVYFGGREYNEQFF.

This clonotype was recorded at least ten times. The chain uses TRBV2 and TRBJ2-2, with a weak D call TRBD1 (6 bases). The length of the CDR3 is 14 residues. Trimming removed 9 bases from V and 3 bases from J, with 14 bases in between. Germline CDR1 is SNHLY and CDR2 is FYNNEI. The CDR3 DNA reads as TGTGCCAGTTTTAGACAGGCCTACACCGGGGAGCTGTTTTTT. Amino acid sequence: CASFRQAYTGELFF.

This chain links TRBV29-1 with TRBJ1-2; 7 bases align to TRBD1. Germline lookup yields CDR1 SQVTM and CDR2 ANQGSEA. Trimming removed 6 bases from V and 4 bases from J; junction bases left unmatched: 11. This CDR3 spans 14 amino acids. As DNA, the CDR3 is TGCAGCGTGAGAGAGGGGGACAGATTCTATGGCTACACCTTC. Residues: CSVREGDRFYGYTF.